The 23 T cell receptor beta chains below come from one sample, sequenced in a study of T cells in Graves' hyperthyroidism and ophthalmopathy (dated by TCRdb to the late 2010s). Library generation was performed with multiplex PCR. The sequencer listed for this sample is Illumina HiSeq 2000. The TCR beta CDR3 regions were amplified from RNA transcripts. A first-round RT-PCR of the TCR CDR3 used the HTBI primer set with the Qiagen OneStep RT-PCR kit. TCRdb handled the public reads itself, with Q25 trimming in fastp and clone calling in MiXCR, and kept productive beta chains. Entries are consolidated by CDR3 protein sequence, retaining the most common genes and DNA. This sample is represented by roughly 530,000 distinct CDR3 sequences; under 20% of them were singletons. The ten largest account for approximately 16% of the sample. Material for sequencing was blood. Receptors were obtained from a woman under 30 with Graves' ophthalmopathy.

The table lists this clonotype with a few counts. V is TRBV4-3 and J is TRBJ1-1; perhaps TRBD1 as D (5 bases). Trimming removed 4 bases at V and 7 bases at J, with 13 bases between. CDR1 and CDR2 from the germline V gene are LGHNA and YSLEER. The CDR3 is made up of 13 amino acids. The CDR3 nucleotides read TGCGCCAGCAGCCCTGCCCGGGGGATTGAAGCTTTCTTT. Its translation is CASSPARGIEAFF.

This clonotype showed up many times. A read error may explain this, as a much larger clone is one base away. The genes are TRBV11-3 and TRBJ2-3, with no clear D. The CDR3 has 14 residues. V dropped 0 bases and J dropped 2 bases, with 6 bases sitting between them. Germline V lookup: CDR1 SGHNT, CDR2 YENEEA. The CDR3 DNA reads TGTGCCAGCAGCTTAGAGGGCAACACAGATACGCAGTATTTT. Amino acid sequence: CASSLEGNTDTQYF.

This clonotype was seen only a few times. The CDR3 DNA sequence: TGTGCCAGTAGTATGCCGGGGTACACCGGGGAGCTGTTTTTT. It translates to CASSMPGYTGELFF. This chain uses TRBV19 with TRBJ2-2, with a possible D match to TRBD2 (5 bases). There are 14 residues in the CDR3. Germline loops: CDR1 LNHDA, CDR2 SQIVND (reference sequence). V was cut by 3 bases and J by 3 bases, with 8 bases left in between.

This clonotype was counted only a few times. V is TRBV14 and J is TRBJ1-2; D remains ambiguous. Germline-derived CDR1 and CDR2 are SGHDN and FVKESK. The V gene lost 1 base and the J gene lost 2 bases, with 8 bases spanning the gap. The CDR3 totals 14 residues. The CDR3 is CASSQVVGNYGYTF. CDR3 in DNA: TGTGCCAGCAGCCAAGTAGTAGGGAACTATGGCTACACCTTC. The whole variable domain, filled in from reference TRBV14 and TRBJ1-2, reads EAGVTQFPSHSVIEKGQTVTLRCDPISGHDNLYWYRRVMGKEIKFLLHFVKESKQDESGMPNNRFLAERTGGTYSTLKVQPAELEDSGVYFCASSQVVGNYGYTFGSGTRLTVV.

A word on this clonotype: A much larger clone differs by one base, so this may be a read error. The chain uses TRBV6-1 and TRBJ2-3; possible D gene TRBD1, 6 bases. The CDR3 length is 13 residues. Germline V lookup: CDR1 MNHNS, CDR2 SASEGT. CDR3 in amino acids: CASSGLRTDAQYF. In DNA, the CDR3 is TGTGCCAGCAGTGGACTCCGGACAGATGCGCAGTATTTT.

CDR3 region: CASSRGFPPIYEQYF. The DNA of the CDR3 is TGTGCCAGCTCACGAGGGTTCCCCCCGATCTACGAGCAGTACTTC. This chain links TRBV18 with TRBJ2-7; D is perhaps TRBD2 (5 bases). From germline, CDR1 is KGHSH and CDR2 LQKENI. V lost 4 bases, J lost 3 bases, and 16 bases lay in between. The CDR3 loop spans 15 amino acids.

This clonotype was recorded at least ten times. This chain uses TRBV12-3 or TRBV12-4 with TRBJ1-1; tentative D call: TRBD1 (6 bases). There are 14 residues in the CDR3. V lost 6 bases to trimming and J lost 5 bases, with 16 bases between them. Here the CDR3 DNA reads TGTGCCAGCAGATTGTCGGGGGCGGATACTGAAGCTTTCTTT. It translates to CASRLSGADTEAFF.

This clonotype was seen more than once but under ten times. The rearrangement links TRBV15 to TRBJ2-7; D not certain. The V end was cut by 1 base, the J end by 2 bases, with 6 bases between. The CDR3 is 13 amino acids. Germline CDR1 is LNHNV and CDR2 is YYDKDF (reference sequence). The CDR3 here is CATSRVTAYEQYF. In DNA form, the CDR3 reads TGTGCCACCAGCAGAGTCACAGCCTACGAGCAGTACTTC.

This clonotype was picked up many times. The chain links TRBV7-2 to TRBJ1-2; 8 bases are a match to TRBD1. V shed 5 bases, J shed 3 bases, and the junction held 8 bases outside the gene matches. Germline lookup yields CDR1 SGHTA and CDR2 FQGNSA. The CDR3 is made up of 15 amino acids. The CDR3 nucleotides are TGTGCCAGCAGCCCGCCAGGGGGCGAGGACTATGGCTACACCTTC. Its protein product is CASSPPGGEDYGYTF.

The sample holds many counts of this clonotype. This chain connects TRBV12-3 or TRBV12-4 to TRBJ1-2; TRBD1 aligns across 7 bases. This CDR3 contains 15 residues. The J segment lost 7 bases and the V segment lost 6 bases, leaving 14 bases of the junction unmatched. Here the CDR3 DNA reads TGTGCCAGCAGCCCGACAGGGAACTCTCCCCTTGGCTACACCTTC. Translating it yields CASSPTGNSPLGYTF.

Only a few counts were recorded for this clonotype. The chain is built from TRBV4-2 and TRBJ1-1; no reliable D call. Germline assignment: CDR1 LGHNA and CDR2 YNFKEQ. CDR3 length: 16 amino acids. The germline V and J ends were trimmed by 1 base and 3 bases, with 15 bases remaining between them. CDR3 sequence: CASSQGRRQDDTEAFF. The CDR3 nucleotides are TGTGCCAGCAGCCAAGGGCGGCGCCAGGACGACACTGAAGCTTTCTTT.

As DNA, the CDR3 is TGCGCCAGCAGCTTGGATGTCGGATTCCTAGCTAACTATGGCTACACCTTC. Amino acid sequence: CASSLDVGFLANYGYTF. The chain couples TRBV5-1 to TRBJ1-2, with D uncertain. This CDR3 spans 17 amino acids. V was clipped by 0 bases and J by 0 bases, with 15 bases between them. The germline V gene has CDR1 SGHRS and CDR2 YFSETQ. The whole variable domain, remainder taken from reference TRBV5-1 and TRBJ1-2, is KAGVTQTPRYLIKTRGQQVTLSCSPISGHRSVSWYQQTPGQGLQFLFEYFSETQRNKGNFPGRFSGRQFSNSRSEMNVSTLELGDSALYLCASSLDVGFLANYGYTFGSGTRLTVV.

The rearrangement uses TRBV25-1 and TRBJ2-7, with D possibly being TRBD2 (6 bases). Trimming pared 1 base from V and 4 bases from J, leaving 17 bases between. Germline CDR1 is MGHDK and CDR2 is SYGVNS. The CDR3 sequence is 16 residues long. In DNA, the CDR3 is TGTGCCAGCAGTGAATCCGCCCGGGACGGGGGATACGAGCAGTACTTC. Residues: CASSESARDGGYEQYF.

This clonotype was seen a handful of times. J is TRBJ2-2 and V is TRBV14; 11 bases are a match to TRBD2. The germline gives CDR1 SGHDN, CDR2 FVKESK. The length of the CDR3 is 17 residues. The trim removed 0 bases at V and 7 bases at J, leaving 7 bases unmatched. CDR3 bases: TGTGCCAGCAGCCAAGATCTACTAGCGGGAGTCATCGGGGAGCTGTTTTTT. The encoded protein is CASSQDLLAGVIGELFF.

The chain employs TRBV28 and TRBJ2-4; 8 bases are a match to TRBD2. CDR1 and CDR2 (germline): MDHEN, SYDVKM. The CDR3 is 15 residues long. V was clipped by 8 bases and J by 6 bases; unmatched bases: 12. CDR3 protein: CASRTPNGRANIQYF. The CDR3 region has the DNA TGTGCCAGCCGAACTCCAAACGGGAGGGCAAACATTCAGTACTTC.

J is TRBJ2-1 and V is TRBV7-6, with 7 bases matching TRBD2. Trimming at V came to 5 bases and at J to 9 bases, leaving 7 bases not matched to a gene. Germline CDR1 SGHVS, CDR2 FNYEAQ. This CDR3 contains 13 residues. CDR3 nucleotide sequence: TGTGCCAGCAGCCAGGAACTAGCGAGTGAGCAGTTCTTC. It is translated as CASSQELASEQFF. The entire variable domain, with the rest obtained from reference TRBV7-6 and TRBJ2-1, is as follows: GAGVSQSPRYKVTKRGQDVALRCDPISGHVSLYWYRQALGQGPEFLTYFNYEAQQDKSGLPNDRFSAERPEGSISTLTIQRTEQRDSAMYRCASSQELASEQFFGPGTRLTVL.

This clonotype showed up just a few times. V gene TRBV7-2 combines with J gene TRBJ1-2, with D tentatively TRBD1 (6 bases). Germline CDR1 reads SGHTA; CDR2 reads FQGNSA. V lost 7 bases to trimming and J lost 4 bases, with 22 bases between them. This CDR3 contains 16 residues. The chain's CDR3 is CASIADSGTPSYGYTF. CDR3 nucleotides: TGTGCCAGCATCGCCGATTCCGGGACACCTAGCTATGGCTACACCTTC.

This clonotype was detected only a few times. J is TRBJ2-2 and V is TRBV5-1; TRBD2 agrees at 9 bases. J gave up 2 bases and V 5 bases, and 10 bases lay outside the gene matches. Germline V lookup: CDR1 SGHRS, CDR2 YFSETQ. This CDR3 spans 17 amino acids. The CDR3 nucleotides read TGCGCCAGCAGAAGCCCGCTAGCGGGGACTAACACCGGGGAGCTGTTTTTT. Translating gives CASRSPLAGTNTGELFF.

The CDR3 spells CAISDDGTGVYEQYF. The CDR3 DNA is TGTGCCATCAGTGATGACGGGACAGGGGTCTACGAGCAGTACTTC. V gene TRBV10-3 combines with J gene TRBJ2-7, with TRBD1 identical over 10 bases. Trimming took 3 bases from V and 3 from J; bases not matched to a gene: 5. The CDR3 has 15 residues. From germline, CDR1 is ENHRY and CDR2 SYGVKD.

This clonotype appeared many times. CDR3 region: CASRLGTLTSGRLYTGELFF. As DNA, the CDR3 is TGTGCCAGCCGATTAGGCACCCTCACTAGCGGGAGGTTGTACACCGGGGAGCTGTTTTTT. The V gene is TRBV7-2, the J gene TRBJ2-2, with 12 bases identical to TRBD2. Trimming took 8 bases from V and 3 from J; bases not matched to a gene: 19. Germline lookup yields CDR1 SGHTA and CDR2 FQGNSA. The CDR3 has 20 amino acids. The variable domain in full, with the rest retrieved from reference TRBV7-2 and TRBJ2-2, is GAGVSQSPSNKVTEKGKDVELRCDPISGHTALYWYRQSLGQGLEFLIYFQGNSAPDKSGLPSDRFSAERTGGSVSTLTIQRTQQEDSAVYLCASRLGTLTSGRLYTGELFFGEGSRLTVL.

This chain joins TRBV6-1 and TRBJ2-5; D is possibly TRBD2 (5 bases). The end of the DNA fits TRBJ2-1 better, so the J call may be wrong. Germline V gene sequence: CDR1 MNHNS, CDR2 SASEGT. The CDR3 covers 14 residues. Here the CDR3 reads CASSKNGVKETQFF. The CDR3 DNA reads as TGTGCCAGCAGCAAAAACGGGGTTAAGGAGACCCAGTTCTTC.

The chain carries TRBV19 and TRBJ1-2, with unresolved D. In germline, CDR1 is LNHDA, CDR2 SQIVND (reference sequence). The CDR3 is 12 residues long. Trimming shortened V by 10 bases and J by 4 bases, and 13 bases separated the two germline ends. The CDR3 reads CATGEEFYGYTF. DNA of the CDR3: TGTGCCACCGGGGAAGAGTTCTATGGCTACACCTTC.

The CDR3 DNA reads as TGTGCCAGCAGCCCGGAGGCTCTTCGCGAGCAGTACTTC. It is translated as CASSPEALREQYF. This sequence joins TRBV7-9 and TRBJ2-7; a weak D match, TRBD2 (5 bases). V was clipped by 5 bases and J by 6 bases, with 14 bases between them. CDR3 size: 13 residues. The germline CDR1 and CDR2 sequences are SEHNR and FQNEAQ (reference sequence).